This entry concerns a single TCR beta chain. Antigen unknown. Peripheral blood was drawn, about 10 milliliters per donor. This entry is derived from a study of blood T cells in healthy people across ages. Notes on the study in general: More naive CD4+ cells and higher diversity were found in long-lived than in aged donors.

The germline CDR1 and CDR2 sequences are KGHSH and LQKENI. V was cut by 3 bases and J by 1 base, with 15 bases left in between. The CDR3 covers 16 residues. A second PCR, run for about 6 to 11 cycles, used a sample-barcoded 5' primer plus a J-beta primer mix. Each cDNA molecule was tagged by a template-switch adaptor that had 12 random nucleotides. TCRdb independently ran MiXCR on the 5' RACE reads; one entry per CDR3 protein. The sample contains some 710,000 distinct CDR3 sequences, about half of which appear only once. The rearrangement uses TRBV18 and TRBJ1-2, with no clear D. Sequenced input: blood. The receptor was derived from a man older than 75 in good health. CDR3 protein: CASSPLTDPHNYGYTF. Written as DNA, the CDR3 is TGTGCCAGCTCACCCTTGACTGACCCTCATAACTATGGCTACACCTTC.